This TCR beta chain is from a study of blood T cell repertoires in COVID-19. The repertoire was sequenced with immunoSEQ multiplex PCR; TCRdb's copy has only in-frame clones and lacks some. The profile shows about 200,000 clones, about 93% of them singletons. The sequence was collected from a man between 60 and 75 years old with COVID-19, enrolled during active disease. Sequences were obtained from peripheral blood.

CDR3 amino acids: CASSVEARGQGGYTF. CDR3 in DNA: TGTGCCAGCAGCGTAGAAGCCAGGGGGCAGGGTGGCTACACCTTC. V is TRBV9 and J is TRBJ1-2; 8 bases fit TRBD1. Trimming took 0 bases from V and 7 from J; bases not matched to a gene: 8. The CDR3 sequence is 15 residues long. The germline V gene has CDR1 SGDLS and CDR2 YYNGEE.